This T cell receptor (beta chain) derives from a study of CD8 T cells in ankylosing spondylitis. It was by quantitative 5'-RACE with molecular barcodes that TCR beta libraries were made. MiXCR, run by TCRdb on the 5' RACE reads, gives a single entry per CDR3 protein. The sample contains approximately 500,000 distinct CDR3 sequences, approximately 12% of which appear only once. Study-level findings and limits: Peripheral blood held disease-linked clones only at relatively low frequency, and these were CD8+. Reportedly, disease-linked clones are significantly enriched in ankylosing spondylitis patients' matched synovial fluid. A TCR beta motif of under 10 highly homologous variants seemed to mark ankylosing spondylitis blood.

For this clonotype: The antigen is unknown.

The V gene's germline CDR1 is MNHEY and CDR2 SVGAGI. This CDR3 spans 14 amino acids. V lost 2 bases and J lost 1, with 8 bases in between. What was sequenced was blood, either unsorted or a sorted T cell fraction (not recorded which). This sequence was found in a male donor with ankylosing spondylitis. The V gene is TRBV6-5, the J gene TRBJ1-1; D not certain. The CDR3 spells CASSYLGRNTEAFF. CDR3 coding DNA: TGTGCCAGCAGTTACCTCGGGAGGAACACTGAAGCTTTCTTT.